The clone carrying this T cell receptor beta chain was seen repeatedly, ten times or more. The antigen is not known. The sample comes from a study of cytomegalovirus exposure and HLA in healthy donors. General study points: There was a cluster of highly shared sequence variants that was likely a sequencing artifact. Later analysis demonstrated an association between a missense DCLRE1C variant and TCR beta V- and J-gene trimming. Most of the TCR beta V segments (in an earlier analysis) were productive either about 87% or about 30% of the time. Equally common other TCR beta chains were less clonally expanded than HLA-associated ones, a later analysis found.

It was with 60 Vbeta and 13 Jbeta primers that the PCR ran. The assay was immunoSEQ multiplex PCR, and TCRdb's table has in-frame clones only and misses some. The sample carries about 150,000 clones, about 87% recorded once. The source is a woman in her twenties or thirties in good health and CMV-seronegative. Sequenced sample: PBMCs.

The CDR3 sequence is CASSMTATDTQYF. CDR3 DNA sequence: TGCGCCAGCAGCATGACAGCCACAGATACGCAGTATTTT. The chain has TRBV5-1 and TRBJ2-3, with D possibly being TRBD1 (5 bases). Germline V CDR1 and CDR2: SGHRS, YFSETQ. The V end was cut by 4 bases, the J end by 2 bases, with 8 bases between. The CDR3 length is 13 residues.